This T cell receptor (beta chain) originates from a study of immune cell composition in non-small cell lung cancer. The overall study: Most cases were lung adenocarcinoma or squamous cell carcinoma.

To note about this clone: The antigen is not known.

Normal lung was taken at the farthest possible site, at least 3 cm from tumour. Whole-study findings and limits: Shared sequences between tumour-reactive and dominant in vivo clones were not proven. Tumour TCR-beta clonality showed no significant link to smoking pack-years. Tumour-associated clones >0.5% occurred in under 40% of adenocarcinomas, roughly 75% of squamous.

Sequencing used immunoSEQ multiplex PCR; TCRdb keeps in-frame clones, though not all of them. The table shows about 2,100 clones, with 60% to 85% occurring only once. This TCR derives from a human donor with non-small cell lung cancer. Specimen: non-adjacent lung tissue.

The CDR3 region is CASSFAAGTQYF. As DNA, the CDR3 is TGTGCCAGCAGCTTCGCGGCCGGGACCCAGTACTTC. The chain joins TRBV7-9 to TRBJ2-5; D remains ambiguous. The germline V and J ends were trimmed by 3 bases and 7 bases, with 9 bases remaining between them. CDR1 is SEHNR, CDR2 FQNEAQ, per germline (reference sequence). This CDR3 has 12 amino acids.